Each of the 26 T cell receptor beta chains below was sequenced from the same sample in a study of cytomegalovirus exposure and HLA in healthy donors. PCR involved 60 Vbeta and 13 Jbeta primers. Sequenced by immunoSEQ multiplex PCR; TCRdb stores in-frame clones only, minus some. The sample lists some 200,000 clones, 82% seen once, with about 1.8% in the top ten. The sample comprised PBMCs. The receptors were sampled from a woman between 18 and 29 years old in good health and CMV-seronegative.

The V and J genes are TRBV10-2 and TRBJ1-3; a weak D match, TRBD1 (5 bases). CDR1 is WSHSY and CDR2 is SAAADI in the germline V gene. There are 15 residues in the CDR3. With 6 bases removed from V and 7 bases from J, the gap between germline ends came to 19 bases. The CDR3 protein is CASRLDSNLGNTIYF. CDR3 in DNA: TGCGCCAGCAGACTCGACAGTAACCTGGGGAACACCATATATTTT.

This clone was seen more than once but under ten times. This chain links TRBV6-1 with TRBJ2-2; TRBD1 might be the D (6 bases). V lost 8 bases and J 5 bases, leaving 18 bases between the germline ends. The germline CDR1 and CDR2 sequences are MNHNS and SASEGT. The CDR3 is 15 residues long. CDR3 coding DNA: TGTGCCAGCTGGGGCGACAGGTCCAAGACCGGGGAGCTGTTTTTT. Translating gives CASWGDRSKTGELFF.

This rearrangement joins TRBV4-2 to TRBJ1-3, with D unresolved. The CDR3 is made up of 16 amino acids. Per germline, CDR1 LGHNA and CDR2 YNFKEQ. Trimming stripped 1 base from V and 4 bases from J, with 14 bases between. The CDR3 here is CASSQVVPGSGNTIYF. Written as DNA, the CDR3 is TGTGCCAGCAGCCAAGTGGTGCCGGGGTCGGGAAACACCATATATTTT.

This chain connects TRBV4-3 to TRBJ2-1, with 10 positions matching TRBD2. V was pared by 2 bases and J by 7 bases, with 5 bases of the junction left unmatched. Germline lookup yields CDR1 LGHNA and CDR2 YSLEER. The CDR3 has 15 amino acids. The DNA of the CDR3 is TGCGCCAGCAGCCAACTAGCGGGAGATTCGAATGAGCAGTTCTTC. Residues: CASSQLAGDSNEQFF.

The chain uses TRBV6-7 and TRBJ2-7; the D gene is possibly TRBD2 (5 bases). TRBV6-7 is flagged as an ORF with uncertain function. The CDR3 has 16 amino acids. With 6 bases removed from V and 3 bases from J, the gap between germline ends came to 21 bases. Here the CDR3 reads CASSTAGHPEDYEQYV. The CDR3 DNA reads TGTGCCAGCAGCACCGCGGGCCATCCGGAAGACTACGAGCAGTACGTC.

V and J are TRBV19 and TRBJ1-4; D is ambiguous. Deletions cut 3 bases from V and 4 bases from J, with 12 bases between. The germline gives CDR1 LNHDA, CDR2 SQIVND (reference sequence). The CDR3 runs to 15 residues. CDR3: CASSIGYGLNEKLFF. As DNA, the CDR3 is TGTGCCAGTAGTATTGGATATGGACTTAATGAAAAACTGTTTTTT. Looking up the rest from reference TRBV19 and TRBJ1-4 gives the full variable domain: DGGITQSPKYLFRKEGQNVTLSCEQNLNHDAMYWYRQDPGQGLRLIYYSQIVNDFQKGDIAEGYSVSREKKESFPLTVTSAQKNPTAFYLCASSIGYGLNEKLFFGSGTQLSVL.

The chain is built from TRBV2 and TRBJ2-1; TRBD2 aligns across 14 bases. Losses at the gene ends were 5 bases for V and 9 bases for J; bases not matched to a gene: 6. This CDR3 spans 15 amino acids. The germline CDR1 and CDR2 sequences are SNHLY and FYNNEI. The CDR3 loop reads CASSRLAGGPGEQFF. CDR3 DNA sequence: TGTGCCAGCAGTCGACTAGCGGGAGGGCCGGGTGAGCAGTTCTTC. Combining the CDR3 with reference TRBV2 and TRBJ2-1 gives the whole variable domain EPEVTQTPSHQVTQMGQEVILRCVPISNHLYFYWYRQILGQKVEFLVSFYNNEISEKSEIFDDQFSVERPDGSNFTLKIRSTKLEDSAMYFCASSRLAGGPGEQFFGPGTRLTVL.

The chain has TRBV6-5 and TRBJ2-7; no firm D call. V gave up 4 bases and J gave up 2 bases, with 9 bases separating them. The CDR3 spans 13 residues. Germline V gene data show CDR1 as MNHEY and CDR2 as SVGAGI. CDR3 protein: CASSSAVPYEQYF. The DNA of the CDR3 is TGTGCCAGCAGTTCCGCAGTTCCCTACGAGCAGTACTTC.

This clone showed up just a few times. The gene calls are TRBV4-3 and TRBJ2-3, with 9 bases aligning to TRBD2. The CDR3 sequence is 16 residues long. Germline V gene data show CDR1 as LGHNA and CDR2 as YSLEER. The V segment lost 4 bases and the J segment 1 base; nucleotides outside the gene matches: 6. The CDR3 DNA is TGCGCCAGCAGCCTCGGGACTAGCTTGGGCACAGATACGCAGTATTTT. Translated: CASSLGTSLGTDTQYF.

The rearrangement links TRBV10-3 to TRBJ2-7, with 11 bases matching TRBD2. Germline V gene lookup returns CDR1 ENHRY and CDR2 SYGVKD. The CDR3 has 17 residues. J lost 0 bases, V lost 3 bases, and 7 bases had no gene match. CDR3 sequence: CAISDPSGRSPSYEQYF. The DNA for the CDR3 is TGTGCCATCAGTGATCCTAGCGGGAGGTCCCCCTCCTACGAGCAGTACTTC.

The chain links TRBV20-1 to TRBJ2-5, with D possibly matching TRBD1 (5 bases). In germline, CDR1 is DFQATT, CDR2 SNEGSKA (reference sequence). This CDR3 is built from 11 residues. CDR3: CSPGFRETQYF. The CDR3 DNA is TGCAGCCCAGGGTTTAGGGAGACCCAGTACTTC.

In regard to this clone: A single base is all that separates this from a far larger clone, so a read error is likely. The V call is TRBV6-6, the J call TRBJ2-1, with TRBD2 matching over 7 bases. Germline loops: CDR1 MNHNY, CDR2 SVGAGI (reference sequence). The V segment lost 5 bases and the J segment 8 bases; nucleotides outside the gene matches: 9. This CDR3 spans 14 amino acids. DNA for the CDR3: TGTGCCAGCAGTGGGACTCGCGGGAGTGATGAGCAGTTCTTC. It is translated as CASSGTRGSDEQFF.

The chain employs TRBV7-9 and TRBJ1-2; 9 bases line up with TRBD1. This CDR3 comprises 15 residues. CDR1 and CDR2 (germline): SEHNR, FQNEAQ (reference sequence). The junction had 8 bases not matched to a gene; V was cut back by 5 bases and J by 4 bases. CDR3 sequence (DNA): TGTGCCAGCAGCCCAGGGACAGGGAGTGTCTATGGCTACACCTTC. Protein sequence: CASSPGTGSVYGYTF.

The chain links TRBV28 to TRBJ1-3; D unresolved. The V end was cut by 4 bases, the J end by 8 bases, with 15 bases between. This CDR3 contains 14 residues. The germline V gene encodes CDR1 MDHEN and CDR2 SYDVKM. The CDR3 loop reads CASSSAGSVYTIYF. In DNA, the CDR3 is TGTGCCAGCAGTTCCGCCGGGTCGGTTTACACCATATATTTT.

This clone was recorded a few times. The chain uses TRBV4-1 and TRBJ1-5; possible D gene TRBD1, 6 bases. Trimming removed 6 bases from V and 5 bases from J, with 14 bases in between. CDR3 length: 14 residues. The germline V gene has CDR1 MGHRA and CDR2 YSYEKL. The CDR3 sequence: CASSYREGDQPQHF. CDR3 in DNA: TGCGCCAGCAGTTACAGGGAAGGGGATCAGCCCCAGCATTTT.

The gene calls are TRBV7-2 and TRBJ2-7; D is uncertain. CDR1 is SGHTA and CDR2 is FQGNSA in the germline V gene. V was shortened by 5 bases and J by 3 bases, with 14 bases between the two germline ends. The CDR3 length is 14 residues. The CDR3 sequence: CASSISPPLYEQYF. The CDR3 coding sequence is TGTGCCAGCAGCATTAGCCCACCCCTCTACGAGCAGTACTTC.

The V call is TRBV5-4, the J call TRBJ2-1; a weak D match, TRBD1 (5 bases). The germline CDR1 and CDR2 sequences are SGHNT and YYREEE (reference sequence). The CDR3 extends over 16 amino acids. V lost 3 bases and J lost 7, with 20 bases in between. For the CDR3, the DNA is TGTGCCAGCAGCTCTGGTCAGGGTGGCTGGAGAAATGAGCAGTTCTTC. Translating gives CASSSGQGGWRNEQFF. The full variable domain, with the rest looked up from reference TRBV5-4 and TRBJ2-1, is ETGVTQSPTHLIKTRGQQVTLRCSSQSGHNTVSWYQQALGQGPQFIFQYYREEENGRGNFPPRFSGLQFPNYSSELNVNALELDDSALYLCASSSGQGGWRNEQFFGPGTRLTVL.

The chain uses TRBV9 and TRBJ2-5; 14 nucleotides agree with TRBD2. The J call is in doubt because the DNA end fits TRBJ2-7 better. CDR1 and CDR2 from the germline V gene are SGDLS and YYNGEE. The CDR3 is 16 amino acids. CDR3 bases: TGTGCCAGCAGCGGAACCCCGGGACTAGCGGGAGCCGAGCAGTACTTC. As protein: CASSGTPGLAGAEQYF.

In its sample, this clone was seen once. V and J are TRBV4-3 and TRBJ2-1, with D maybe TRBD1 (5 bases). This CDR3 has 16 residues. Germline V gene data show CDR1 as LGHNA and CDR2 as YSLEER. V shed 1 base and J shed 1 base, with 11 bases lying between them. CDR3 sequence: CASSQVDMVSYNEQFF. The CDR3 coding sequence is TGCGCCAGCAGCCAAGTGGACATGGTGTCCTACAATGAGCAGTTCTTC.

The chain couples TRBV25-1 to TRBJ2-1; D possibly corresponds to TRBD2 (6 bases). The CDR3 extends over 16 amino acids. Trimming left V 4 bases short and J 1 base short, with 14 bases between. The germline V gene encodes CDR1 MGHDK and CDR2 SYGVNS. CDR3 bases: TGTGCCAGCAGTGCTACCGGGAGAACGTCCTACAATGAGCAGTTCTTC. The encoded protein is CASSATGRTSYNEQFF.

The CDR3 sequence is CASSLTSGRSGADTQYF. The CDR3 DNA reads as TGTGCCAGCAGCTTAACTAGCGGGAGATCTGGGGCAGATACGCAGTATTTT. The chain links TRBV7-9 to TRBJ2-3; 11 bases agree with TRBD2. V shed 2 bases and J 4 bases; nucleotides not matched to a gene: 8. CDR1 and CDR2 from the germline V gene are SEHNR and FQNEAQ (reference sequence). CDR3 size: 17 residues.

This clone was counted a single time. The chain couples TRBV15 to TRBJ2-1; the D is unclear. Trimming stripped 3 bases from V and 9 bases from J, with 6 bases between. The CDR3 contains 11 residues. Germline V CDR1 and CDR2: LNHNV, YYDKDF (reference sequence). CDR3 sequence reads: CATSRGSEQFF. The CDR3 DNA is TGTGCCACCAGCAGGGGCAGTGAGCAGTTCTTC. Full variable domain (outside the CDR3, taken from reference TRBV15 and TRBJ2-1): DAMVIQNPRYQVTQFGKPVTLSCSQTLNHNVMYWYQQKSSQAPKLLFHYYDKDFNNEADTPDNFQSRRPNTSFCFLDIRSPGLGDTAMYLCATSRGSEQFFGPGTRLTVL.

The V gene is TRBV6-6, the J gene TRBJ1-5; no reliable D call. Per the germline V gene, CDR1 is MNHNY and CDR2 is SVGAGI (reference sequence). The ends were cut back, 2 bases at V and 5 bases at J, with 7 bases in the middle. CDR3 length: 13 residues. The CDR3 region is CASSYERDQPQHF. Written as DNA, the CDR3 is TGTGCCAGCAGTTACGAAAGAGATCAGCCCCAGCATTTT.

The V gene is TRBV7-2, the J gene TRBJ2-5, with D perhaps TRBD1 (6 bases). The germline gives CDR1 SGHTA, CDR2 FQGNSA. Trimming stripped 6 bases from V and 2 bases from J, with 16 bases between. CDR3 length equals 15 residues. The CDR3 DNA sequence: TGTGCCAGCAGACTAGGACAGCGTGGACAAGAGACCCAGTACTTC. Protein: CASRLGQRGQETQYF. Complete variable domain (other parts from reference TRBV7-2 and TRBJ2-5): GAGVSQSPSNKVTEKGKDVELRCDPISGHTALYWYRQSLGQGLEFLIYFQGNSAPDKSGLPSDRFSAERTGGSVSTLTIQRTQQEDSAVYLCASRLGQRGQETQYFGPGTRLLVL.

The chain employs TRBV9 and TRBJ2-1, with 9 bases matching TRBD2. Germline V gene lookup returns CDR1 SGDLS and CDR2 YYNGEE. The CDR3 is made up of 15 amino acids. With 0 bases clipped from V and 8 bases from J, the junction kept 6 bases outside the gene matches. CDR3 protein: CASSVVLSGRDEQFF. CDR3 DNA sequence: TGTGCCAGCAGCGTAGTGCTTAGCGGGAGAGATGAGCAGTTCTTC.

Written as DNA, the CDR3 is TGTGCCAGCAAGGAAGGACAGGGCCCCCTATATGGCTACACCTTC. It codes for CASKEGQGPLYGYTF. The chain is built from TRBV27 and TRBJ1-2; 8 bases are shared with TRBD1. Germline CDR1 reads MNHEY; CDR2 reads SMNVEV (reference sequence). The CDR3 length is 15 residues. V dropped 7 bases and J dropped 5; count of bases not matched to a gene: 12.